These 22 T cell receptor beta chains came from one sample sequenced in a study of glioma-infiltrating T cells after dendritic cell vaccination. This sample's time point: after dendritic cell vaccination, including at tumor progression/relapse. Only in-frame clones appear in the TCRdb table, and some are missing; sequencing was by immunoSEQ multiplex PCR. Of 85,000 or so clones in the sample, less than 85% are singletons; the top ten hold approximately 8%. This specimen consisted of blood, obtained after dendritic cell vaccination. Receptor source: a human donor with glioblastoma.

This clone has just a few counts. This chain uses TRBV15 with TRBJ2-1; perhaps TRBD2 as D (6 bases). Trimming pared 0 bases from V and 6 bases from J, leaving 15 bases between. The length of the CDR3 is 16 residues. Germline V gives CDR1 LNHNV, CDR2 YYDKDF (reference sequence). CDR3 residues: CATSRDWRGTPNEQFF. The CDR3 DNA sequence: TGTGCCACCAGCAGAGATTGGCGGGGAACCCCCAATGAGCAGTTCTTC. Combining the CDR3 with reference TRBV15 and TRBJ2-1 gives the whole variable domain DAMVIQNPRYQVTQFGKPVTLSCSQTLNHNVMYWYQQKSSQAPKLLFHYYDKDFNNEADTPDNFQSRRPNTSFCFLDIRSPGLGDTAMYLCATSRDWRGTPNEQFFGPGTRLTVL.

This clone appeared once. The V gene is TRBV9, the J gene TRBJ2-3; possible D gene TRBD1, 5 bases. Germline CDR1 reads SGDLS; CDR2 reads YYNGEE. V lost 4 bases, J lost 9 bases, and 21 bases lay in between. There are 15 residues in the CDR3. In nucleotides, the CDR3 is TGTGCCAGCAGCCCACATCACCCGAACGCAGGGACGCAGTATTTT. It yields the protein CASSPHHPNAGTQYF.

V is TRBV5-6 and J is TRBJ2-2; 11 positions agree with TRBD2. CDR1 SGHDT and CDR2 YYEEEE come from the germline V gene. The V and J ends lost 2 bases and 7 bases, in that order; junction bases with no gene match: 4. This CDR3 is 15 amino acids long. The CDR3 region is CASSFDSGRGGELFF. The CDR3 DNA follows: TGTGCCAGCAGCTTTGATAGCGGGAGGGGCGGGGAGCTGTTTTTT.

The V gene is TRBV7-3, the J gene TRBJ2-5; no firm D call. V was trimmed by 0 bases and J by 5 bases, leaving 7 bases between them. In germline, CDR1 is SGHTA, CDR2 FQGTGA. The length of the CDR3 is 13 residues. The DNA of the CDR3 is TGTGCCAGCAGCTTAACGACCAGGGAGACCCAGTACTTC. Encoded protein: CASSLTTRETQYF.

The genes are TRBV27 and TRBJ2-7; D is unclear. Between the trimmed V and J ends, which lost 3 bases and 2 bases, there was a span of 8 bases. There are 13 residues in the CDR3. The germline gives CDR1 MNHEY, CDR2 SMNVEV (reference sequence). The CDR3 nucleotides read TGTGCCAGCAGTTTTGGCTCCGCCTACGAGCAGTACTTC. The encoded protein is CASSFGSAYEQYF.

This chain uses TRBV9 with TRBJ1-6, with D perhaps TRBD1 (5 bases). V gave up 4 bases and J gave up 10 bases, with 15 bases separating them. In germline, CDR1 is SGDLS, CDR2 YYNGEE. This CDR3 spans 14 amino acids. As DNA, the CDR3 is TGTGCCAGCAGCTTCAGGGTGAGTCAGTCACCCCTCCACTTT. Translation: CASSFRVSQSPLHF.

This chain's CDR3 is CASSDRVNQPQHF. CDR3 bases: TGTGCCAGTAGCGACAGGGTAAATCAGCCCCAGCATTTT. The V and J genes are TRBV19 and TRBJ1-5; 7 positions agree with TRBD1. The CDR3 contains 13 residues. CDR1 and CDR2 (germline): LNHDA, SQIVND (reference sequence). V shed 6 bases and J 4 bases; nucleotides not matched to a gene: 3.

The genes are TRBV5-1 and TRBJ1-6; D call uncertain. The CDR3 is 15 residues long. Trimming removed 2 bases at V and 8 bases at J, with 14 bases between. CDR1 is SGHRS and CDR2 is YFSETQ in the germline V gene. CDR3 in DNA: TGCGCCAGCAGCTTTTCGCCGATTCGGGATTCACCCCTCCACTTT. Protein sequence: CASSFSPIRDSPLHF. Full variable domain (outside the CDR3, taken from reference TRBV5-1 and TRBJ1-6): KAGVTQTPRYLIKTRGQQVTLSCSPISGHRSVSWYQQTPGQGLQFLFEYFSETQRNKGNFPGRFSGRQFSNSRSEMNVSTLELGDSALYLCASSFSPIRDSPLHFGNGTRLTVT.

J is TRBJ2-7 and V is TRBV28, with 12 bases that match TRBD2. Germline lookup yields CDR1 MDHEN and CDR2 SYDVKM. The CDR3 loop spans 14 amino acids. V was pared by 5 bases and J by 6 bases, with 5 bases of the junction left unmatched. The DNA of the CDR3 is TGTGCCAGCAGTGTTCCGGGACTAGCGGGCGAGCAGTACTTC. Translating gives CASSVPGLAGEQYF.

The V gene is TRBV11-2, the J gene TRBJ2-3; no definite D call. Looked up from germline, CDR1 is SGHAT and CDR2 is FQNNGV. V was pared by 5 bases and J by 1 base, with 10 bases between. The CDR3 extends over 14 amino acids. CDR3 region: CASSRTYRTDTQYF. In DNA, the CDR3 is TGTGCCAGCAGCCGAACATACCGCACAGATACGCAGTATTTT.

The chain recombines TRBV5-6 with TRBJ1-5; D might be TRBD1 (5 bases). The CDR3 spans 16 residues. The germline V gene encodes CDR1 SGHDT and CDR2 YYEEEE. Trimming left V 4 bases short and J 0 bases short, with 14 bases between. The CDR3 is CASSPGFRDSNQPQHF. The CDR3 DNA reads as TGTGCCAGCAGCCCCGGATTCAGGGATAGCAATCAGCCCCAGCATTTT.

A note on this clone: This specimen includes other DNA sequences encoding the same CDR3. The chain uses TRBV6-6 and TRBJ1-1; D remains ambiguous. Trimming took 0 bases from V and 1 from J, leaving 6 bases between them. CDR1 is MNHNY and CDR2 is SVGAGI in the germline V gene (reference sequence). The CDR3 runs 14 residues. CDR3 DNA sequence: TGTGCCAGCAGTTACTCCCGGGGGAACACTGAAGCTTTCTTT. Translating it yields CASSYSRGNTEAFF.

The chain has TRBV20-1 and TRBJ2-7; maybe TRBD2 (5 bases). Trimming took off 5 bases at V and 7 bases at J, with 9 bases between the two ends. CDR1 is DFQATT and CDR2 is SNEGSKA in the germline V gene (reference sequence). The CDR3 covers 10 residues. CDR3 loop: CSAPRREQYF. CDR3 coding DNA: TGCAGTGCTCCTAGGAGGGAGCAGTACTTC.

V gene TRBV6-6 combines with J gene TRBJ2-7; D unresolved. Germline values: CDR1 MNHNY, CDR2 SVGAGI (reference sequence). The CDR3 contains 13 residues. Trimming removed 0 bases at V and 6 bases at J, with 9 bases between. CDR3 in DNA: TGTGCCAGCAGTTACTCGGCGGCTAGCGAGCAGTACTTC. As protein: CASSYSAASEQYF.

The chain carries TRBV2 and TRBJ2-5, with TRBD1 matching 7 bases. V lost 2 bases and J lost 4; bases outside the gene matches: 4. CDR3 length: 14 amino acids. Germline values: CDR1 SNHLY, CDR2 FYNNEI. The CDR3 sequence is CASSERTGSETQYF. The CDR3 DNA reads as TGTGCCAGCAGTGAAAGGACAGGTTCAGAGACCCAGTACTTC.

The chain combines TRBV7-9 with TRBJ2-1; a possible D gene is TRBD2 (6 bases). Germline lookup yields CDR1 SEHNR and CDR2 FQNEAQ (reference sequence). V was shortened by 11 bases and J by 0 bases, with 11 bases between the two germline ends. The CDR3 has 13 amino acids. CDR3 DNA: TGTGCCTGGGGGGTCAGCTCCTACAATGAGCAGTTCTTC. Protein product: CAWGVSSYNEQFF. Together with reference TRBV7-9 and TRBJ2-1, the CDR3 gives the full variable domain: DTGVSQNPRHKITKRGQNVTFRCDPISEHNRLYWYRQTLGQGPEFLTYFQNEAQLEKSRLLSDRFSAERPKGSFSTLEIQRTEQGDSAMYLCAWGVSSYNEQFFGPGTRLTVL.

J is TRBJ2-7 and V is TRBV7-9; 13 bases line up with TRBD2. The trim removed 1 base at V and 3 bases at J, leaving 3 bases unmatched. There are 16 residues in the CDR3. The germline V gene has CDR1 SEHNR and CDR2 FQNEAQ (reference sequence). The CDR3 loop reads CASSLGGLAGIYEQYF. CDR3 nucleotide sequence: TGTGCCAGCAGCTTAGGGGGACTAGCGGGGATCTACGAGCAGTACTTC.

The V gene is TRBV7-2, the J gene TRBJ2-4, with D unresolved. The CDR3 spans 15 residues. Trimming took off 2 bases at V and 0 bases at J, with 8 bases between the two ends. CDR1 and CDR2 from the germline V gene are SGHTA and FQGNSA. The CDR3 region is CASSLLETAKNIQYF. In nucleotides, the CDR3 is TGTGCCAGCAGCTTATTGGAGACAGCCAAAAACATTCAGTACTTC.

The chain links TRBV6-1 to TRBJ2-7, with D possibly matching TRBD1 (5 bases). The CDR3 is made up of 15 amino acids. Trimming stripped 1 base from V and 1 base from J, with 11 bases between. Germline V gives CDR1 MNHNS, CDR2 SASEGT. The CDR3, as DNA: TGTGCCAGCAGTGAAGGGCTAACAGGATCCTACGAGCAGTACTTC. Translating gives CASSEGLTGSYEQYF.

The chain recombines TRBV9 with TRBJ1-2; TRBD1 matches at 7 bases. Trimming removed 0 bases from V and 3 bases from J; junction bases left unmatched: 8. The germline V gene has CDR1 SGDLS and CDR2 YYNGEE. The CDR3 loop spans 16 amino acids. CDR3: CASSVGGAGGDYGYTF. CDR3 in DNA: TGTGCCAGCAGCGTAGGAGGGGCAGGGGGAGACTATGGCTACACCTTC. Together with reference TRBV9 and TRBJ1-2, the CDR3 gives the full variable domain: DSGVTQTPKHLITATGQRVTLRCSPRSGDLSVYWYQQSLDQGLQFLIQYYNGEERAKGNILERFSAQQFPDLHSELNLSSLELGDSALYFCASSVGGAGGDYGYTFGSGTRLTVV.

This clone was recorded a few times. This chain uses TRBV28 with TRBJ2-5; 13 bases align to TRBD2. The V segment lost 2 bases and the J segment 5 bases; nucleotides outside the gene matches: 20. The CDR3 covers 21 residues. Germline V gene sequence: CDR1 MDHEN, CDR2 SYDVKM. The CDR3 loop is CASSLPLDPVRTSGSRETQYF. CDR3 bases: TGTGCCAGCAGTTTACCCTTGGACCCGGTCCGGACTAGCGGGAGCCGTGAGACCCAGTACTTC.

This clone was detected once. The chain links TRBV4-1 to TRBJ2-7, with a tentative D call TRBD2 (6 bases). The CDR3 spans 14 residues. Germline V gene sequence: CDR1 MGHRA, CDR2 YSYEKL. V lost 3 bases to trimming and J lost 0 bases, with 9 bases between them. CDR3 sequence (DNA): TGCGCCAGCAGCCACCCCGGGAGCTCCTACGAGCAGTACTTC. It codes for CASSHPGSSYEQYF.